The TCR beta chain under discussion was sequenced for a study of early T cells in non-severe SARS-CoV-2 infection. Across the study: Investigators sequenced bulk RNA drawn from unsorted whole blood, and chains remained unpaired.

The junction had 5 bases not matched to a gene; V was cut back by 6 bases and J by 2 bases. CDR3 size: 15 residues. The germline V gene encodes CDR1 SEHNR and CDR2 FQNEAQ (reference sequence). General study points: Private and CD4 specificities were missed by VDJdb matching, which favored anti-spike CD8 responses.

This clonotype appeared a few times. What it binds is unknown. Each cDNA molecule carried a unique molecular identifier. One entry per CDR3 protein results from TCRdb running MiXCR on the 5' RACE reads. This table has over 55,000 distinct CDR3 sequences, around 9.9% appearing once. What was sequenced was whole blood. The source is an adult who was a healthcare worker with PCR-confirmed SARS-CoV-2 infection or an uninfected control (not recorded which). This sequence joins TRBV7-9 and TRBJ2-2, with TRBD2 matching 8 bases. The CDR3 bases are TGTGCCAGCAGAGTAGCGGGGTCAAACACCGGGGAGCTGTTTTTT. The encoded protein is CASRVAGSNTGELFF.